Listed here are 22 T cell receptor beta chains from one sample, sequenced in a study of shared clonotypes between healthy human individuals. CD45RO-negative, CCR7-positively selected cells formed the naive CD8 fraction, excluding terminally differentiated effector memory CD45RA+ cells. TCRdb keeps only in-frame clones here, not all; method: immunoSEQ multiplex PCR. The sample comprises about 2.1 million clones, just over 90% of which are singletons, and 1.7% rests with the top ten. The material sequenced was naive CD8+ T cells from PBMCs. These receptors originate from a man younger than 35 in good health. Some clones in this sample may be carry-over from other donors' samples.

The chain joins TRBV7-9 to TRBJ2-7; D is perhaps TRBD2 (6 bases). V was pared by 1 base and J by 6 bases, with 13 bases between. There are 14 residues in the CDR3. The germline V gene has CDR1 SEHNR and CDR2 FQNEAQ (reference sequence). Written as DNA, the CDR3 is TGTGCCAGCAGCTTAGATATTAGCGGTCGCGAGCAGTACTTC. It codes for CASSLDISGREQYF.

The chain links TRBV23-1 to TRBJ2-6, with TRBD2 as a possible D gene (6 bases). TRBV23-1 is an open reading frame, and its role is uncertain. The CDR3 extends over 19 amino acids. The ends were cut back, 11 bases at V and 0 bases at J, with 26 bases in the middle. The CDR3 spells CAHPEDSGGAGSGANVLTF. In DNA form, the CDR3 reads TGCGCCCACCCGGAAGATTCCGGAGGGGCTGGCTCTGGGGCCAACGTCCTGACTTTC.

This chain uses TRBV19 with TRBJ2-1, with TRBD1 as a possible D gene (6 bases). V shed 0 bases and J shed 7 bases, with 19 bases lying between them. CDR1 LNHDA and CDR2 SQIVND come from the germline V gene (reference sequence). The length of the CDR3 is 17 residues. The CDR3 loop reads CASSIDMGTSIPNEQFF. DNA for the CDR3: TGTGCCAGTAGTATAGATATGGGGACATCAATCCCGAATGAGCAGTTCTTC.

This chain connects TRBV27 to TRBJ2-7; 7 bases are shared with TRBD1. Germline-derived CDR1 and CDR2 are MNHEY and SMNVEV (reference sequence). The trim removed 4 bases at V and 3 bases at J, leaving 6 bases unmatched. This CDR3 contains 14 residues. CDR3 sequence reads: CASSSRDSDYEQYF. CDR3 nucleotide sequence: TGTGCCAGCAGTTCCCGGGACAGCGACTACGAGCAGTACTTC.

The chain uses TRBV10-1 and TRBJ2-1; D remains unclear. CDR1 and CDR2 (germline): WNHNN, SYGVQD (reference sequence). The CDR3 runs 14 residues. Trimming shortened V by 2 bases and J by 3 bases, and 8 bases separated the two germline ends. The CDR3 bases are TGCGCCAGCAGTGAGAGTAGCAGCTACAATGAGCAGTTCTTC. It specifies CASSESSSYNEQFF.

The rearrangement links TRBV14 to TRBJ2-1; D remains ambiguous. The CDR3 has 15 residues. V was cut by 3 bases and J by 2 bases, with 11 bases left in between. Germline values: CDR1 SGHDN, CDR2 FVKESK. CDR3 region: CASSHELYAYNEQFF. Written as DNA, the CDR3 is TGTGCCAGCAGCCACGAACTATATGCCTACAATGAGCAGTTCTTC.

The chain uses TRBV29-1 and TRBJ2-3; no clear D. The CDR3 is made up of 14 amino acids. CDR1 is SQVTM and CDR2 is ANQGSEA in the germline V gene. V lost 3 bases and J 1 base, leaving 11 bases between the germline ends. As DNA, the CDR3 is TGCAGCGTTGAGGGTAGGGTCCGCACAGATACGCAGTATTTT. It is translated as CSVEGRVRTDTQYF.

The V gene is TRBV7-6, the J gene TRBJ2-1, with 8 nucleotides matching TRBD2. CDR1 is SGHVS, CDR2 FNYEAQ, per germline. The V segment lost 5 bases and the J segment 7 bases; nucleotides outside the gene matches: 16. The CDR3 runs to 17 residues. CDR3 DNA sequence: TGTGCCAGCAGCCCAACCCCGGGGACTAGGAAGTGGAATGAGCAGTTCTTC. Amino acids: CASSPTPGTRKWNEQFF.

This clone came up once. This rearrangement joins TRBV27 to TRBJ2-2, with no clear D. With 1 base removed from V and 1 base from J, the gap between germline ends came to 4 bases. The CDR3 consists of 14 residues. Germline V gene sequence: CDR1 MNHEY, CDR2 SMNVEV (reference sequence). DNA for the CDR3: TGTGCCAGCAGTTTATTCCAGAACACCGGGGAGCTGTTTTTT. Protein: CASSLFQNTGELFF.

Remarks on this clone: The sample carries other DNA sequences with the same CDR3. This chain connects TRBV5-5 to TRBJ2-7, with no clear D. With 4 bases removed from V and 2 bases from J, the gap between germline ends came to 4 bases. The germline V gene has CDR1 SGHKS and CDR2 YYEKEE (reference sequence). This CDR3 is 11 amino acids long. The CDR3 here is CASSLAYEQYF. DNA for the CDR3: TGTGCCAGCAGCCTGGCCTACGAGCAGTACTTC.

V usage is TRBV5-4 and J usage is TRBJ2-7; weak D call: TRBD2 (5 bases). Germline V gene lookup returns CDR1 SGHNT and CDR2 YYREEE (reference sequence). The CDR3 extends over 16 amino acids. Trimming removed 0 bases from V and 0 bases from J, with 13 bases in between. The CDR3 nucleotides are TGTGCCAGCAGCTTGGGTTCTCCCGAGGGCTCCTACGAGCAGTACTTC. Amino acid sequence: CASSLGSPEGSYEQYF.

The rearrangement joins TRBV19 to TRBJ1-2; D unresolved. Trimming shortened V by 1 base and J by 3 bases, and 12 bases separated the two germline ends. The germline V gene encodes CDR1 LNHDA and CDR2 SQIVND (reference sequence). This CDR3 has 15 amino acids. CDR3 loop: CASSIGRYTDYGYTF. CDR3 bases: TGTGCCAGTAGTATAGGAAGGTATACGGACTATGGCTACACCTTC.

The V gene is TRBV27, the J gene TRBJ1-1, with D hard to call. The ends were cut back, 7 bases at V and 0 bases at J, with 15 bases in the middle. The length of the CDR3 is 15 residues. Germline-derived CDR1 and CDR2 are MNHEY and SMNVEV (reference sequence). In DNA, the CDR3 is TGTGCCAGCAAGTCCCGCCGAGGGTTGAACACTGAAGCTTTCTTT. It is translated as CASKSRRGLNTEAFF.

CDR3 sequence (DNA): TGTGCCAGTAGTCCGCGTCCACGAAACTCCTACAATGAGCAGTTCTTC. Protein product: CASSPRPRNSYNEQFF. The V call is TRBV19, the J call TRBJ2-1, with D unclear. CDR1 and CDR2 from the germline V gene are LNHDA and SQIVND (reference sequence). This CDR3 is built from 16 residues. The V end was cut by 5 bases, the J end by 0 bases, with 14 bases between.

The chain couples TRBV4-1 to TRBJ2-7; D is unresolved. Germline V CDR1 and CDR2: MGHRA, YSYEKL. The CDR3 runs 15 residues. Between the trimmed V and J ends, which lost 0 bases and 2 bases, there was a span of 11 bases. CDR3 DNA sequence: TGCGCCAGCAGCCAAGAATCCCGCCTCGCCTACGAGCAGTACTTC. It codes for CASSQESRLAYEQYF.

The rearrangement links TRBV11-2 to TRBJ2-3; 8 bases match TRBD2. The germline V gene encodes CDR1 SGHAT and CDR2 FQNNGV. The CDR3 runs to 16 residues. The V gene end was trimmed by 1 base and the J gene end by 0 bases; junction bases not matched to a gene: 3. CDR3 in DNA: TGTGCCAGCAGCTTAGCTGAGCGGGAGAGCACAGATACGCAGTATTTT. Translated, it gives CASSLAERESTDTQYF.

The gene calls are TRBV28 and TRBJ1-5; possible D gene TRBD1, 6 bases. V lost 6 bases to trimming and J lost 7 bases, with 13 bases between them. The length of the CDR3 is 13 residues. Germline CDR1 MDHEN, CDR2 SYDVKM. The CDR3 sequence is CASSQDRYQPQHF. The CDR3 DNA reads TGTGCCAGCAGCCAAGACAGGTACCAGCCCCAGCATTTT.

This clone is a singleton in its sample. The V and J genes are TRBV7-9 and TRBJ2-1; D uncertain. This CDR3 spans 16 amino acids. V gave up 5 bases and J gave up 0 bases, with 14 bases separating them. In germline, CDR1 is SEHNR, CDR2 FQNEAQ (reference sequence). The CDR3 protein is CASSPTLAHSYNEQFF. The CDR3 region has the DNA TGTGCCAGCAGCCCCACACTCGCTCACTCCTACAATGAGCAGTTCTTC.

This clone has only a few counts. The rearrangement joins TRBV6-6 to TRBJ1-1; no definite D call. The CDR3 is 10 amino acids. Per germline, CDR1 MNHNY and CDR2 SVGAGI (reference sequence). The V end lost 8 bases, the J end lost 0 bases, and 1 base lay between the germline ends. This CDR3 reads CASLNTEAFF. The CDR3 nucleotides read TGTGCCAGCCTGAACACTGAAGCTTTCTTT.

The genes are TRBV11-2 and TRBJ1-2, with a possible D match to TRBD1 (6 bases). V dropped 2 bases and J dropped 8 bases, with 15 bases sitting between them. This CDR3 has 14 amino acids. Germline-derived CDR1 and CDR2 are SGHAT and FQNNGV. In DNA form, the CDR3 reads TGTGCCAGCAGCTTATTAAGCGGGGGCAACGGCTACACCTTC. It yields the protein CASSLLSGGNGYTF.

This chain connects TRBV27 to TRBJ2-2; D ambiguous. Trimming took off 2 bases at V and 4 bases at J, with 11 bases between the two ends. CDR3 size: 15 residues. CDR1 and CDR2 from the germline V gene are MNHEY and SMNVEV (reference sequence). The CDR3 reads CASSLGGPATGELFF. CDR3 sequence (DNA): TGTGCCAGCAGTTTAGGCGGACCCGCCACCGGGGAGCTGTTTTTT.

This clone was seen just once. This chain uses TRBV7-9 with TRBJ2-7; 7 bases agree with TRBD1. CDR3 length: 14 residues. CDR1 SEHNR and CDR2 FQNEAQ come from the germline V gene (reference sequence). V lost 8 bases and J lost 3; bases outside the gene matches: 10. The CDR3 nucleotides read TGTGCCAGCTCCCTAGGGACAGCCTTCTACGAGCAGTACTTC. Residues: CASSLGTAFYEQYF.